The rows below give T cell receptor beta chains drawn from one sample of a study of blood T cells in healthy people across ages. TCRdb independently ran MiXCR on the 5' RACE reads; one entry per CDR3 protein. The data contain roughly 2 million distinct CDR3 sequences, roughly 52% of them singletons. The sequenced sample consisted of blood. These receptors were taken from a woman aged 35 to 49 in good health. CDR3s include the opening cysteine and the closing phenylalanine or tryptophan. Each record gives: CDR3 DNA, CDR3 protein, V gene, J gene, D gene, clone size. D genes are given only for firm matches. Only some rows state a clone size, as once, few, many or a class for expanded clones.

TGTGCCAGCGCCCCGGGAAGGGGGGGTGAGCAGTACTTC,CASAPGRGGEQYF,TRBV4-2,TRBJ2-7,-,-
TGTGCCAGCAGCCAAGATCTCAGGGGCCAAGAGACCCAGTACTTC,CASSQDLRGQETQYF,TRBV4-2,TRBJ2-5,-,-
TGTGCCAGCAGACCTGATTGGGGACAGGTTAACTACAATGAGCAGTTCTTC,CASRPDWGQVNYNEQFF,TRBV27,TRBJ2-1,TRBD1,-
TGCAGCGTTGAAAAGGGTGCCACTGAAGCTTTCTTT,CSVEKGATEAFF,TRBV29-1,TRBJ1-1,-,-
TGTGCCAGCAGCGATACAGGGACAGTAGTTGAAGCTTTCTTT,CASSDTGTVVEAFF,TRBV3-1,TRBJ1-1,TRBD1,few
TGTGCCAGCAGGGTTCCGGGACAGGGGCCCAATGAGGGGAGGAACACTGAAGCTTTCTTT,CASRVPGQGPNEGRNTEAFF,TRBV6-1,TRBJ1-1,TRBD1,-
TGCAGTGCTAGAGCACTAGCGGGGGTCCAAGAGACCCAGTACTTC,CSARALAGVQETQYF,TRBV20-1,TRBJ2-5,TRBD2,-
TGCAGTCTCCTGCGAACGGACAGGAACTATGGCTACACCTTC,CSLLRTDRNYGYTF,TRBV20-1,TRBJ1-2,TRBD1,-
TGTGCCAGCAGCCGGGACGGGACTCAAGAGACCCGGTACTTC,CASSRDGTQETRYF,TRBV12-3/TRBV12-4,TRBJ2-5,-,-
TGTGCCAGCTTCTCAGGATTGGGGGAAAAACTGTTTTTT,CASFSGLGEKLFF,TRBV6-1,TRBJ1-4,-,-
TGTGCCAGCAGTCCGGGAGGCAGCTCATATGGCTACACCTTC,CASSPGGSSYGYTF,TRBV4-2,TRBJ1-2,-,-
TGTGCCAGCAGCGTAGCAACAGAGCAGTTCTTC,CASSVATEQFF,TRBV9,TRBJ2-1,-,-
TGCAGCGTCCGTGAGGGGAGGAATTCACCCCTCCACTTT,CSVREGRNSPLHF,TRBV29-1,TRBJ1-6,-,-
TGTGCCAGCTCACCAAACGGGGCCCACGAGCAGTACTTC,CASSPNGAHEQYF,TRBV18,TRBJ2-7,-,-
TGTGCCATCAGAGACCCTTGGGACAGGGGTCGGGAGACCCAGTACTTC,CAIRDPWDRGRETQYF,TRBV10-3,TRBJ2-5,TRBD1,few
TGTGCCAGCAGCTCCCCGGTGGGCCAGGCTAGCTCCTACGAGCAGTACTTC,CASSSPVGQASSYEQYF,TRBV9,TRBJ2-7,-,-
TGTGCCAGCAGCTTAGACCCTAGCGGGGGCCCCTCCTACAATGAGCAGTTCTTC,CASSLDPSGGPSYNEQFF,TRBV7-2,TRBJ2-1,TRBD2,-
TGTGCCAGCAGCGTAAGGCCCGCTGAGTCCTACGAGCAGTACTTC,CASSVRPAESYEQYF,TRBV4-2,TRBJ2-7,-,few
TGTGCCAGCAGCCCATCGGGCCTCAGCTTGAACACTGAAGCTTTCTTT,CASSPSGLSLNTEAFF,TRBV7-9,TRBJ1-1,-,-
TGCAGTGCAACCAACAGAGGTGGAAATCAGCCCCAGCATTTT,CSATNRGGNQPQHF,TRBV20-1,TRBJ1-5,-,once
TGCAGTGCTAGAGATAGCGGGGGACTGGGAGAGACCCAGTACTTC,CSARDSGGLGETQYF,TRBV20-1,TRBJ2-5,TRBD2,once
TGTGCCACCAGTGATCCGGGACAGGCGTTTAGCACAGATACGCAGTATTTT,CATSDPGQAFSTDTQYF,TRBV24-1,TRBJ2-3,TRBD1,few
TGTGCCAGCAGCTCCACTGGGAGCGGGGGGGTTACAGATACGCAGTATTTT,CASSSTGSGGVTDTQYF,TRBV7-2,TRBJ2-3,TRBD2,-
TGTGCCAGCAGCCAGTGGGTCCGAGGACGGTTCTACGAGCAGTACTTC,CASSQWVRGRFYEQYF,TRBV11-2,TRBJ2-7,-,few
TGCAGTGCTAGAGGGGGGGTTGAGGATGGCTACACCTTC,CSARGGVEDGYTF,TRBV20-1,TRBJ1-2,-,-
TGTGCCACCAGCAGAGTCGGGGGGCAGGAGACCCAGTACTTC,CATSRVGGQETQYF,TRBV15,TRBJ2-5,-,few
TGTGACAGCAGCTTAGATTTTACGAACAATGAGCAGTTCTTC,CDSSLDFTNNEQFF,TRBV11-2,TRBJ2-1,-,-
TGTGCCACCAGTGATTTGGTCCCCGGGGAGCTGTTTTTT,CATSDLVPGELFF,TRBV24-1,TRBJ2-2,-,-
TGTGCCAGCAGCAGGACGGACCACGAGCAGTACTTC,CASSRTDHEQYF,TRBV28,TRBJ2-7,-,few
TGTGCCAGCAGACTAGCGGGGGGGTCCCACGAGCAGTACTTC,CASRLAGGSHEQYF,TRBV5-6,TRBJ2-7,TRBD2,-
TGTGCCAGCACCCCCAGGCTCCTCAATGAGCAGTTCTTC,CASTPRLLNEQFF,TRBV6-5,TRBJ2-1,-,few
TGTGCCAGCAGTTACGGAAGCGGTCTTAGTGAGACCCAGTACTTC,CASSYGSGLSETQYF,TRBV6-5,TRBJ2-5,-,-
TGTGCCAGCAGCTCGTCGACTAGCGGGGTTTCCTACAATGAGCAGTTCTTC,CASSSSTSGVSYNEQFF,TRBV3-1,TRBJ2-1,TRBD2,few
TGTGCCAGCAGCTTAGTACAGGGGCAGCGCTACGAGCAGTACTTC,CASSLVQGQRYEQYF,TRBV7-2,TRBJ2-7,TRBD1,-
TGTGCCAGCAGCGACAGGGGGCACGTGGGTGAAAAACTGTTTTTT,CASSDRGHVGEKLFF,TRBV13,TRBJ1-4,TRBD1,-
TGTGCCATCAGTGAGCGGGGGGGGGCCAGAGATACGCAGTATTTT,CAISERGGARDTQYF,TRBV10-3,TRBJ2-3,TRBD2,-
TGTGCCACCAGCACTCCCGGGACTAGCGACTACAATGAGCAGTTCTTC,CATSTPGTSDYNEQFF,TRBV15,TRBJ2-1,TRBD2,-
TGTGCCAGCAGTTTTAGGGGGATACGTTCTAGCACAGATACGCAGTATTTT,CASSFRGIRSSTDTQYF,TRBV12-3/TRBV12-4,TRBJ2-3,-,-